This T cell receptor beta chain was profiled in a study of T cells in Graves' hyperthyroidism and ophthalmopathy. Overall study context: Before any treatment, at initial diagnosis, peripheral blood was collected.

Study conclusions and caveats: Blood samples included most of the expanded thyroid clonotypes exceeding 0.001.

This clonotype was observed many times. The antigen is undetermined. Researchers took RNA transcripts and amplified the TCR beta CDR3 regions from them. TCR CDR3 underwent first-round RT-PCR with the HTBI primer set. TCRdb reprocessed the multiplex PCR reads with MiXCR, giving one entry per CDR3 protein. This table holds about 640,000 distinct CDR3 sequences, less than 25% found once. Germline-derived CDR1 and CDR2 are MDHEN and SYDVKM. This CDR3 has 13 amino acids. The V and J ends lost 5 bases and 1 base respectively, with 8 bases between them. Ophthalmopathy patients all had a Clinical Activity Score of at least 3, a NOSPECS grade of at least 4 and disease under 3 months old. Patients with uncontrolled infections, other autoimmune diseases, pregnancy or lactation were excluded.

V gene TRBV28 combines with J gene TRBJ1-2, with D unclear. The receptor was derived from a man younger than 45 with Graves' ophthalmopathy. Sequenced input: blood. The CDR3 region has the DNA TGTGCCAGCAGTCCCTCGGTTAACTATGGCTACACCTTC. Its protein product is CASSPSVNYGYTF.